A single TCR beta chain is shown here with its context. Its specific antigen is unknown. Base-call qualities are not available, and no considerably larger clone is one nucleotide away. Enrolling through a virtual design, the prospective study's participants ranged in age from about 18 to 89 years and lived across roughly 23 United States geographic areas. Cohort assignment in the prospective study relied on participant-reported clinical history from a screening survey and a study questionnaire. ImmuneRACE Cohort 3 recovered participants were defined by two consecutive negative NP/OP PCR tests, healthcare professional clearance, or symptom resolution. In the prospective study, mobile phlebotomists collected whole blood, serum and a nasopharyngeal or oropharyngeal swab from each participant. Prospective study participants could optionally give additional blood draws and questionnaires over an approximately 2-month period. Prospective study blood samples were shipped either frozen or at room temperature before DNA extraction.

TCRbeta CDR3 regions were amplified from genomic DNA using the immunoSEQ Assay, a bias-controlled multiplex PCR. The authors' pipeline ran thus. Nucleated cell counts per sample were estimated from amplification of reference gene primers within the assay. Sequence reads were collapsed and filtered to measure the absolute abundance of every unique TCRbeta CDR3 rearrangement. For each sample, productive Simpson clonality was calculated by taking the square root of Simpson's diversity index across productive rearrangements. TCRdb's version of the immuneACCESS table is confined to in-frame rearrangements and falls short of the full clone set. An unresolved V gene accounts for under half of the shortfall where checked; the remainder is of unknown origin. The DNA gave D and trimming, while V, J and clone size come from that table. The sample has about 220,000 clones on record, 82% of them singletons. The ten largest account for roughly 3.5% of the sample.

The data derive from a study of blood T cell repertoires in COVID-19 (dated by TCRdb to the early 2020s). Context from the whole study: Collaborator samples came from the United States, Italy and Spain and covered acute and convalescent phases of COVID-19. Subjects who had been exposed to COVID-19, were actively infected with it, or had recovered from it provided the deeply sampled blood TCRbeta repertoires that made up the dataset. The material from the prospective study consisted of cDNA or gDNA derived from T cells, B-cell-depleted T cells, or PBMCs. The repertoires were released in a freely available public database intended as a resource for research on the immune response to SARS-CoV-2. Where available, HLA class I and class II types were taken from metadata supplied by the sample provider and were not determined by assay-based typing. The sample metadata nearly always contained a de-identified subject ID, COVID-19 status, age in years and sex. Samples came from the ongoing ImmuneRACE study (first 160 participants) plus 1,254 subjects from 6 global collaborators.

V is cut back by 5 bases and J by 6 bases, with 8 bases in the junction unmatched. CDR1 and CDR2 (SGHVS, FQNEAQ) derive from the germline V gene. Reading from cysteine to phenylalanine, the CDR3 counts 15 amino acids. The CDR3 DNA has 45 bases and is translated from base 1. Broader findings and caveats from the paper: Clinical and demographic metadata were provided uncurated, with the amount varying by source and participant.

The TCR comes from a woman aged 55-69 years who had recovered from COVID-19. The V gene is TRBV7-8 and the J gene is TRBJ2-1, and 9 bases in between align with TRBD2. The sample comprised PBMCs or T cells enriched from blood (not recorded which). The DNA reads TGTGCCAGCAGCCGTACCGGGACTAGCAGCAATGAGCAGTTCTTC. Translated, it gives CASSRTGTSSNEQFF.